This record concerns one T cell receptor beta chain sequence. The sample holds a few counts of this clone. Its antigen remains undetermined. No base qualities exist here, and no much larger clone lies one base off it. The CDR3 regions of human TCRbeta chains were analyzed by immunosequencing. As for the original processing: Repertoire TCRs were matched against a reference library of SARS-CoV-2-specific TCRs generated with the MIRA antigen-specificity platform. Breadth was defined as the fraction of unique TCRs that were SARS-CoV-2-associated. Depth was defined as the fraction of total T cells that were SARS-CoV-2-associated. Each spike-specific TCR was assigned to its reactive spike region and to a CD4 or CD8 class using the MIRA data. Log10-transformed breadth and depth values were compared by one-way ANOVA with Sidak's multiple comparisons tests. The clones in this table, taken by TCRdb from immuneACCESS, are in-frame only. Not every clone is retained; where verified, under half of the shortfall comes from an unresolved V gene, and the cause of the rest is unknown. Clonal size and the V and J genes are those of that table, whereas D and trimming came from the DNA. This sample has about 150,000 clones in its table, and more than 80% of those were observed once. Of the sample, under 4% falls within the top ten clones.

The entry originates in a study of T cell responses to AZD1222 COVID-19 vaccine (dated by TCRdb to the early 2020s). Background on the whole study: TCR sequencing covered roughly 230 trial participants: about 210 given two doses of AZD1222 and some 25 given two doses of MenACWY control vaccine. Trial participants were enrolled by age into subgroups of 18-55, 56-69 and 70-plus years, and about 150, 27 and 61 TCR-sequenced participants, respectively, were included in these subgroups.

Here is what the overall study found, with its caveats: The 56-69-year group was small, and its depth increase did not reach significance, likely because of low power. Conclusions about previously exposed vaccinees were limited because only six AZD1222 recipients were SARS-CoV-2 seropositive at baseline. Reportedly, close to half of the unique spike-specific TCRs recognized epitopes lying outside the regions that are mutated in the B.1.351 and B.1.1.7 variants. Participants were mostly white British, with more females than males. The authors suggested clonal diversity may have been underestimated. Because no day 14 peak-response samples were available, the repertoires could be characterized only after the peak T cell response. After two AZD1222 doses, spike-specific TCR breadth and depth were significantly higher than at day 0 and than in MenACWY recipients. The whole spike protein was spanned by vaccine-associated CD4 TCRs, and dominant responses were seen in regions 160-218 and 743-854.

This specimen's time point label, per the study, means: about 28 days (+/-7) after the second vaccine dose. AZD1222 recipients whose second dose came at about 4 weeks and those whose second dose came at about 12 weeks were combined into one group, since spike-specific TCR depth and breadth did not differ between the two schedules. Samples from vaccinated people were obtained from the UK trials COV001 and COV002, which included a single-blind randomized controlled phase 2/3 trial of AZD1222 (ChAdOx1 nCoV-19) in healthy adults. For TCRbeta chain sequencing, PBMC samples were collected from trial participants at day 0 and at day 28 after the second dose. Spanning cysteine to phenylalanine, the CDR3 consists of 14 amino acids. CDR3 DNA only is kept here, 42 bases in frame from base 1. V ends up 5 bases short and J 7 bases short, with an unmatched junction base count of 7. According to the germline V gene, CDR1 reads SGHTA and CDR2 reads FQGNSA.

Sequencing was performed on peripheral blood, taken 28 days after the second AZD1222 dose. The receptor was derived from an adult who received the AZD1222 COVID-19 vaccine. The rearranged chain carries TRBV7-2 and TRBJ1-5; 8 bases in between match TRBD1. This receptor has the CDR3 CASSPRQGRQPQHF. The nucleotide sequence is given as TGTGCCAGCAGCCCACGACAGGGGCGCCAGCCCCAGCATTTT.